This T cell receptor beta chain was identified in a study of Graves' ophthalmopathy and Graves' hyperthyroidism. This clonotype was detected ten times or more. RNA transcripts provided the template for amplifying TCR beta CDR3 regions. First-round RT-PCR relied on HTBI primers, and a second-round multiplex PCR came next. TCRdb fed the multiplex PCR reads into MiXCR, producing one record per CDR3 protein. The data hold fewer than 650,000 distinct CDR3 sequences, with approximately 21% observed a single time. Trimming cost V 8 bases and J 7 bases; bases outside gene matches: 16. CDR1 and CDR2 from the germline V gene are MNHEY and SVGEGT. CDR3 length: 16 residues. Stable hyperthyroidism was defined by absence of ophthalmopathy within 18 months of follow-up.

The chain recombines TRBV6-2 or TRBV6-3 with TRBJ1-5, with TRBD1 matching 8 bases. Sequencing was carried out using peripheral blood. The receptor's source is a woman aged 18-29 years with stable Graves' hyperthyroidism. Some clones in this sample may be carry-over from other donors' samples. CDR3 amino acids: CASSPGGTLINQPQHF. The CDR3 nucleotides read TGTGCCAGCTCCCCAGGGGGCACCTTAATAAACCAGCCCCAGCATTTT.